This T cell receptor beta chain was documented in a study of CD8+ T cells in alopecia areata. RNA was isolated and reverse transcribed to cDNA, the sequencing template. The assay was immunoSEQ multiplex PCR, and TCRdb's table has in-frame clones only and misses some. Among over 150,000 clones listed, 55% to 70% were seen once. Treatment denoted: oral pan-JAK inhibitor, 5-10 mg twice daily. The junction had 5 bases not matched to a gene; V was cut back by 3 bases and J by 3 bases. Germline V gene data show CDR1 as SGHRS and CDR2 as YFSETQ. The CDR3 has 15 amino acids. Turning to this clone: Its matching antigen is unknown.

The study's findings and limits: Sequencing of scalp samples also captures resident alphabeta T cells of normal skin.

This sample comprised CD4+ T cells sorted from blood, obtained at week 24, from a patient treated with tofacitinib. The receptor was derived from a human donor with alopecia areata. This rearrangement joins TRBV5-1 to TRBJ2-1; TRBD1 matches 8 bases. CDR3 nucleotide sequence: TGCGCCAGCAGCTCGTTCGGACAGGGCTACAATGAGCAGTTCTTC. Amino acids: CASSSFGQGYNEQFF.